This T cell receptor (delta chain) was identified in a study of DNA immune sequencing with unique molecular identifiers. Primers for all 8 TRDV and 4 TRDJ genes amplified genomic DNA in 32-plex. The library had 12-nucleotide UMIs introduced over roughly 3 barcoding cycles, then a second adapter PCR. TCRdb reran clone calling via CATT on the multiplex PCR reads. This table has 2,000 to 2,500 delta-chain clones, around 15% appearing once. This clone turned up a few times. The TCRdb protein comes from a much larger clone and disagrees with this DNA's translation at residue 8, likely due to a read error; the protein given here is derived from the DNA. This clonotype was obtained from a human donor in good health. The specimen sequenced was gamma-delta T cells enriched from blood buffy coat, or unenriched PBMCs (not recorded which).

This chain's CDR3 is CACDTLGGGKYTDKLIF. For the CDR3, the DNA is TGTGCCTGTGACACTCTGGGGGGTGGAAAGTACACCGATAAACTCATCTTT. The chain combines TRDV2 with TRDJ1; 7 bases align to TRDD3. The CDR3 contains 17 residues. Germline-derived CDR1 and CDR2 are GEAIGNYY and EKD. The J segment lost 0 bases and the V segment lost 1 base, leaving 10 bases of the junction unmatched.